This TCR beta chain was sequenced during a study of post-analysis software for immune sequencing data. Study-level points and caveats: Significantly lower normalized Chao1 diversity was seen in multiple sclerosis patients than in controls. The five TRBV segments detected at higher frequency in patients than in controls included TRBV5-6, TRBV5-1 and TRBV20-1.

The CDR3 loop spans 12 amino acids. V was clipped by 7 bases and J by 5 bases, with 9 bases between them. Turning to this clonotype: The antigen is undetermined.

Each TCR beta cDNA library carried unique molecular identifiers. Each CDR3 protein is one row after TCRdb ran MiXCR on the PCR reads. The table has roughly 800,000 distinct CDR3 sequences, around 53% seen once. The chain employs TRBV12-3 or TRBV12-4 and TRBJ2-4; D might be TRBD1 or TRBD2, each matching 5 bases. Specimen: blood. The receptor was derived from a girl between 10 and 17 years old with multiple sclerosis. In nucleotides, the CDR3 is TGTGCCAGCACCTTGGGGGAAAACATTCAGTACTTC. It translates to CASTLGENIQYF.